This T cell receptor (beta chain) was documented in a study of blood T cell repertoires in COVID-19. Study background: The samples span acute and convalescent COVID-19 from the United States, Italy and Spain. From T cells, B-cell-depleted T cells, or PBMCs came the material, which was cDNA or gDNA.

This clone was counted many times. Original processing methods: Estimated nucleated cell counts came from reference gene primer amplification. Clones were read by immunoSEQ multiplex PCR, and TCRdb kept only the in-frame ones, dropping some. That table supplies the V and J calls and clone size; D and trimming were determined from the DNA. The sample consists of about 300,000 clones, about 81% of them appearing once. Sequencing was performed on peripheral blood. The receptor was isolated from a human donor with COVID-19, enrolled during active disease. The donor label of this sample is uncertain.

In DNA form, the CDR3 reads TGTGCCAGCAGCTCCGGGACAGTGACTTACACCTTC. Amino acids: CASSSGTVTYTF. The V and J genes are TRBV5-6 and TRBJ1-2; 7 bases are shared with TRBD1. This CDR3 spans 12 amino acids. V lost 3 bases to trimming and J lost 11 bases; unmatched junction nucleotides: 7. Germline V gene lookup returns CDR1 SGHDT and CDR2 YYEEEE.